Only a few counts were recorded for the clone carrying this T cell receptor (beta chain). Its cognate antigen is unknown. One entry per CDR3 protein results from TCRdb running MiXCR on the 5' RACE reads. The sample consists of 150,000 to 200,000 distinct CDR3 sequences, around 18% of them appearing once. The source of the sample is a study of T-cell memory formation after mild COVID-19. Study-wide results and caveats: Within pre-infection memory, some responding clones were found, suggesting cross-reactive memory joined. The main location of contracting CD4+ clones was CM and EM, and that of contracting CD8+ clones was EMRA. Later expanders leaned toward CD4+, whereas clones contracting from day 15 to 85 were balanced CD4/CD8. The second-wave clones peaking on day 37 were not confirmed as SARS-CoV-2-specific.

Trimming left V 3 bases short and J 8 bases short, with 11 bases between. This CDR3 spans 13 amino acids. This chain joins TRBV12-3 or TRBV12-4 and TRBJ2-1, with D perhaps being TRBD1 or TRBD2 (5 bases each). The sequencing sample was made of PBMCs or a T cell subset sorted from them (not recorded which). The sequence came from a man between 18 and 35 years old who had mild COVID-19 (a few samples of this study predate the infection). Cell type and time point are not known. CDR3 in DNA: TGTGCCAGCAGTTTCTGGGACCGCGATGAGCAGTTCTTC. Translated, it gives CASSFWDRDEQFF.